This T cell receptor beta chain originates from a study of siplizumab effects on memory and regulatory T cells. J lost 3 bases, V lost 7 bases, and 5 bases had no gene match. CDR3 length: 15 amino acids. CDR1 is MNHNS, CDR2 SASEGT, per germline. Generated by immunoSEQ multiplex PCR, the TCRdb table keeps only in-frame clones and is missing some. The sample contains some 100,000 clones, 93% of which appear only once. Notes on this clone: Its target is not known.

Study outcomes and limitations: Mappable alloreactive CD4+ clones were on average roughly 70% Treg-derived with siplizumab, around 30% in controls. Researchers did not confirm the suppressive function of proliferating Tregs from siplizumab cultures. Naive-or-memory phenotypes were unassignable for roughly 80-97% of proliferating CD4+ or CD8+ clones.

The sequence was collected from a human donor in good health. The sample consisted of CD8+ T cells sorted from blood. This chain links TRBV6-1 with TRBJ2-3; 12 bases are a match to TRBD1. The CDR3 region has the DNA TGTGCCAGCAACTGGGACAGGGGGCGAACAGATACGCAGTATTTT. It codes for CASNWDRGRTDTQYF.